This T cell receptor beta chain was observed in a study of blood T cell repertoires in COVID-19. In the authors' methods: Counts of nucleated cells, estimated from reference gene primer amplification, were obtained. The data were produced by immunoSEQ multiplex PCR, yet TCRdb's version contains in-frame clones alone and is incomplete. V, J and clone size are taken as reported in that table, and D and trimming were inferred from the DNA itself. The sample holds about 38,000 clones, about 87% seen once. Germline V gives CDR1 MNHEY, CDR2 SVGAGI. The CDR3 runs 15 residues. V lost 5 bases to trimming and J lost 2 bases, with 15 bases between them.

The source material was peripheral blood. The sequence came from a human donor in a cohort sampled during active COVID-19. This rearrangement joins TRBV6-5 to TRBJ1-2, with D hard to call. As DNA, the CDR3 is TGTGCCAGCAGTCGAACCTTCAGGAAGAACTATGGCTACACCTTC. It yields the protein CASSRTFRKNYGYTF.